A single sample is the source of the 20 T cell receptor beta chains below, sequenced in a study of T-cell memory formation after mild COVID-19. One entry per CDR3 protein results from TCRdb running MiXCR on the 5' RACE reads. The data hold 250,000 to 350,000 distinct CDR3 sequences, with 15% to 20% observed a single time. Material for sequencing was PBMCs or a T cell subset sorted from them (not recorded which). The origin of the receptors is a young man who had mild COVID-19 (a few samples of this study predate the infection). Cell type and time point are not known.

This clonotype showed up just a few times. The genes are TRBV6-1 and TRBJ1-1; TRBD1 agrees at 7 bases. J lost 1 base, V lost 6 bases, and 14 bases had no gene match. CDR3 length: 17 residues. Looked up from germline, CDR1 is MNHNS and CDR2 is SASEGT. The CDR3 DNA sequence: TGTGCCAGCAGGGAGTTCACCACCGGGACAGCGAACACTGAAGCTTTCTTT. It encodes CASREFTTGTANTEAFF.

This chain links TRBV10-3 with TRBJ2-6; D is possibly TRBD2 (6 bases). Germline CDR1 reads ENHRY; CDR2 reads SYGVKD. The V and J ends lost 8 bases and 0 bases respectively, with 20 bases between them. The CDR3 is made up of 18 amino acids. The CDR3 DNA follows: TGTGCCATCCGCTTTTCGGACGGAGGGAGCTCTGGGGCCAACGTCCTGACTTTC. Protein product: CAIRFSDGGSSGANVLTF.

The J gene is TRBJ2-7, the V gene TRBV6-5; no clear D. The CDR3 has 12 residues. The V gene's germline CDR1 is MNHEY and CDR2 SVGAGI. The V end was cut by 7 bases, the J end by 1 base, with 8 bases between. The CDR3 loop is CASTARSYEQYF. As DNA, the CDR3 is TGTGCCAGCACCGCGCGGTCCTACGAGCAGTACTTC.

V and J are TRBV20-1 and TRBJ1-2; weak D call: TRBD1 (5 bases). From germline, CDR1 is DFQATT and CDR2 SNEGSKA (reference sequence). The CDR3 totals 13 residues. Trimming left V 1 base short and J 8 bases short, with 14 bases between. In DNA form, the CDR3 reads TGCAGTGCTAGAGTTGCGGGGGATCTAGGCTACACCTTC. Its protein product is CSARVAGDLGYTF.

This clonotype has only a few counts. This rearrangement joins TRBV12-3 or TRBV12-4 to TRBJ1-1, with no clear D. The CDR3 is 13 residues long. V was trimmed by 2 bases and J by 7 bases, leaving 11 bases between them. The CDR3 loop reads CASSLKGRGEAFF. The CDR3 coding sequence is TGTGCCAGCAGTTTAAAAGGGCGGGGTGAAGCTTTCTTT.

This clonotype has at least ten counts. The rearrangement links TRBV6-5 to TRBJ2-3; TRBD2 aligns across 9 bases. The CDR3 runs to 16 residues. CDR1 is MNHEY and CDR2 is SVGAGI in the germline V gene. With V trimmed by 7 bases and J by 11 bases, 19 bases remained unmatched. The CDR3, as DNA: TGTGCCAGCACCCCCGGAGGCGGGGGGGGCCCGGCGAAGCAGTATTTT. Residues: CASTPGGGGGPAKQYF.

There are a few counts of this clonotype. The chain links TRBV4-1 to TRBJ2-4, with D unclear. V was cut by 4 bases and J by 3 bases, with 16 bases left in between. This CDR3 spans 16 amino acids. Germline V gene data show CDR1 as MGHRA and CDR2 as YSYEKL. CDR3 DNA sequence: TGCGCCAGCAGCCTGCATGAACGGACCCTCAAAAACATTCAGTACTTC. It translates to CASSLHERTLKNIQYF.

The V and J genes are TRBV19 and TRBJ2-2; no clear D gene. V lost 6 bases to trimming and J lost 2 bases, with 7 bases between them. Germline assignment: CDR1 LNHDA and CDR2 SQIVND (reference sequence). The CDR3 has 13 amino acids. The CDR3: CASSAQNTGELFF. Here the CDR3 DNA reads TGTGCCAGTAGCGCTCAAAACACCGGGGAGCTGTTTTTT. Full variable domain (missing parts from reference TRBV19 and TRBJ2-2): DGGITQSPKYLFRKEGQNVTLSCEQNLNHDAMYWYRQDPGQGLRLIYYSQIVNDFQKGDIAEGYSVSREKKESFPLTVTSAQKNPTAFYLCASSAQNTGELFFGEGSRLTVL.

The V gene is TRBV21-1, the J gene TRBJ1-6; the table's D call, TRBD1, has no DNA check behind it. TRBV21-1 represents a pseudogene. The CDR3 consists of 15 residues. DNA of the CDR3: TGTGCCACCCCGAAGGAGGACAGACCTAATTCACCCCTCCACTTT. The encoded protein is CATPKEDRPNSPLHF.

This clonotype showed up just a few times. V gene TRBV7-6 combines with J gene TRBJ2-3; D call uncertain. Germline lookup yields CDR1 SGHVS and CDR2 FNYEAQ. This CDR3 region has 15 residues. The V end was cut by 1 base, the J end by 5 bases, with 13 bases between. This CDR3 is CASSLEVSLKDTQYF. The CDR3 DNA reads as TGTGCCAGCAGCTTAGAAGTATCACTGAAAGATACGCAGTATTTT.

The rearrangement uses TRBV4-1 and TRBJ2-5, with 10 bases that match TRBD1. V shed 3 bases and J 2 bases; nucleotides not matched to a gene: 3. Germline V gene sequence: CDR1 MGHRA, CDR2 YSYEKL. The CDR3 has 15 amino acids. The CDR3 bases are TGCGCCAGCAGCCATATGGACAGGGGGCAAGAGACCCAGTACTTC. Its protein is CASSHMDRGQETQYF.

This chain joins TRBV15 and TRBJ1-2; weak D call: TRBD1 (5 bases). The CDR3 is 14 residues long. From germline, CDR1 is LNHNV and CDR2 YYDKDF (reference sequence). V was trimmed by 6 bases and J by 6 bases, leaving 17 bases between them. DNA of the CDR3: TGTGCCACCAGGAACAGGATTCAAAGAGATGGCTACACCTTC. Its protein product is CATRNRIQRDGYTF.

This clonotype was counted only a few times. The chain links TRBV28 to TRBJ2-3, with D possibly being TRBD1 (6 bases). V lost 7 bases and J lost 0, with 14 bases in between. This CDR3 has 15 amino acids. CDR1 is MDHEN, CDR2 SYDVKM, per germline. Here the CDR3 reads CASNLGQPSTDTQYF. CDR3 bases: TGTGCCAGCAACCTCGGACAGCCTAGCACAGATACGCAGTATTTT.

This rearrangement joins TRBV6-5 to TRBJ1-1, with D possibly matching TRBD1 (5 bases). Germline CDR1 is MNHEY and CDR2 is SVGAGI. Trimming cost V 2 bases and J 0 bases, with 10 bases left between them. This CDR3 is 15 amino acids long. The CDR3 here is CASSYVRALNTEAFF. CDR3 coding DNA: TGTGCCAGCAGTTACGTCAGGGCCTTGAACACTGAAGCTTTCTTT.

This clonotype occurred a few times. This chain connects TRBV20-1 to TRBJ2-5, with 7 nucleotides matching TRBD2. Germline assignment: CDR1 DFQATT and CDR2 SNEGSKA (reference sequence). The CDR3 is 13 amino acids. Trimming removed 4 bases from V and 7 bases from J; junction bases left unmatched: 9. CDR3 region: CSATLAALGTQYF. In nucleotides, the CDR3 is TGCAGTGCTACCCTAGCGGCTTTAGGGACCCAGTACTTC.

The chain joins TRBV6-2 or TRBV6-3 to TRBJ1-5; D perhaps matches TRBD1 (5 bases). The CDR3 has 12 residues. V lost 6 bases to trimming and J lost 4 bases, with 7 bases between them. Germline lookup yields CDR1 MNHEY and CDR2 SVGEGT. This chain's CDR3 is CASRKGNQPQHF. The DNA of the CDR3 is TGTGCCAGCAGAAAGGGGAATCAGCCCCAGCATTTT.

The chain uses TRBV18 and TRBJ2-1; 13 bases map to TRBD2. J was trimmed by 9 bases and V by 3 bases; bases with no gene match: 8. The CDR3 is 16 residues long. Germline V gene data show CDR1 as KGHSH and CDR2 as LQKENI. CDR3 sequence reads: CASSPPGLAGKSEQFF. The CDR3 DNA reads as TGTGCCAGCTCACCCCCGGGACTAGCGGGGAAAAGTGAGCAGTTCTTC.

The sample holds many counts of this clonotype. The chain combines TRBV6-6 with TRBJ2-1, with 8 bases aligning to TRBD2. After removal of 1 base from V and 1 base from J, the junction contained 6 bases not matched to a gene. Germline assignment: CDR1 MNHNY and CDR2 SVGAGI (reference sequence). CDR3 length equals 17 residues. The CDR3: CASSYYFGGVSYNEQFF. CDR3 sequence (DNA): TGTGCCAGCAGTTACTATTTCGGGGGGGTGTCCTACAATGAGCAGTTCTTC.

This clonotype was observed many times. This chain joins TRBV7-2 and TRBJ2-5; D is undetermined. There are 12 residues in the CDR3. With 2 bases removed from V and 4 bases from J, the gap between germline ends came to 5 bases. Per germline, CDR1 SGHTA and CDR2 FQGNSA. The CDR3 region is CASSLRGETQYF. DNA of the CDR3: TGTGCCAGCAGCTTACGTGGAGAGACCCAGTACTTC.

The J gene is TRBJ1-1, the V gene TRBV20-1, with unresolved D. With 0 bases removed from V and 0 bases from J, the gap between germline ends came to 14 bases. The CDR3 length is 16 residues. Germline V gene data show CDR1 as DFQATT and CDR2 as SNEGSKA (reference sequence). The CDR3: CSARDTLWAMNTEAFF. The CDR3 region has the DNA TGCAGTGCTAGAGATACGTTGTGGGCAATGAACACTGAAGCTTTCTTT.